Shown below are 29 T cell receptor beta chains from a single sample sequenced in a study of blood T cell repertoires in COVID-19. Method: immunoSEQ multiplex PCR; TCRdb's copy keeps in-frame clones and lacks some. The sample lists 110,000 to 150,000 clones; around four fifths were seen once. The sequenced sample was PBMCs or T cells enriched from blood (not recorded which). Source of these receptors: a woman aged 40 to 50 who had recovered from COVID-19.

The chain joins TRBV23-1 to TRBJ1-2; D call uncertain. TRBV23-1 is an open reading frame whose function is uncertain. Trimming shortened V by 4 bases and J by 7 bases, and 13 bases separated the two germline ends. This CDR3 comprises 13 residues. Written as DNA, the CDR3 is TGCGCCAGCAGTCCGAGAGGGTCGCGTGGCTACACCTTC. Translation gives CASSPRGSRGYTF.

CDR3 sequence (DNA): TGTGCCAGCGTGGGGTATCCGGGACAACCGCAAGAGACCCAGTACTTC. Residues: CASVGYPGQPQETQYF. V is TRBV5-5 and J is TRBJ2-5, with D perhaps TRBD1 (6 bases). The CDR3 loop spans 16 amino acids. Germline assignment: CDR1 SGHKS and CDR2 YYEKEE (reference sequence). Trimming removed 7 bases from V and 2 bases from J, with 21 bases in between.

In its sample, this clone was seen once. The V and J genes are TRBV6-1 and TRBJ1-6; a possible D gene is TRBD1 (6 bases). V was trimmed by 1 base and J by 4 bases, leaving 11 bases between them. This CDR3 is built from 16 residues. Germline V gives CDR1 MNHNS, CDR2 SASEGT. CDR3 nucleotides: TGTGCCAGCAGTGAAGGGTGGGACACTTATAATTCACCCCTCCACTTT. This sequence encodes CASSEGWDTYNSPLHF.

Notes on this clone: The same CDR3 can be traced to other DNA sequences in this sample. The chain joins TRBV5-4 to TRBJ2-5; D is possibly TRBD2 (6 bases). CDR1 is SGHNT, CDR2 YYREEE, per germline (reference sequence). Deletions cut 4 bases from V and 4 bases from J, with 20 bases between. This CDR3 is built from 16 residues. Written as DNA, the CDR3 is TGTGCCAGCAGCCCCGACCGCGGGATAGCCGGAGAGACCCAGTACTTC. Encoded protein: CASSPDRGIAGETQYF.

The chain uses TRBV10-3 and TRBJ2-1; a weak D match, TRBD2 (5 bases). The CDR3 totals 13 residues. The V and J ends lost 8 bases and 7 bases respectively, with 15 bases between them. Germline loops: CDR1 ENHRY, CDR2 SYGVKD. The CDR3 coding sequence is TGTGCCATCGCCGGCGTCGGGGAAAATGAGCAGTTCTTC. Protein product: CAIAGVGENEQFF.

This clone was picked up one time. Distinct nucleotide sequences in the sample also encode this CDR3. V is TRBV5-1 and J is TRBJ2-3; weak D call: TRBD1 (6 bases). Trimming took off 4 bases at V and 1 base at J, with 10 bases between the two ends. Germline CDR1 is SGHRS and CDR2 is YFSETQ. CDR3 length equals 14 residues. The CDR3 spells CASSTGQRTDTQYF. In DNA form, the CDR3 reads TGCGCCAGCAGCACTGGACAGCGCACAGATACGCAGTATTTT.

This sequence joins TRBV4-1 and TRBJ1-3; 8 nucleotides align to TRBD1. The CDR3 totals 17 residues. CDR1 is MGHRA, CDR2 YSYEKL, per germline. Unmatched junction bases numbered 6, after V lost 2 bases and J lost 0 bases. The CDR3 is CASSQPPGGYSGNTIYF. CDR3 nucleotide sequence: TGCGCCAGCAGCCAACCCCCAGGGGGCTACTCTGGAAACACCATATATTTT.

CDR3 protein: CASSLDLQRGNNEQFF. In DNA form, the CDR3 reads TGTGCCAGCAGCCTCGATCTACAGCGGGGGAACAATGAGCAGTTCTTC. This chain links TRBV7-8 with TRBJ2-1; 8 bases map to TRBD2. Per the germline V gene, CDR1 is SGHVS and CDR2 is FQNEAQ. The CDR3 totals 16 residues. The junction had 11 bases not matched to a gene; V was cut back by 5 bases and J by 5 bases.

This chain uses TRBV29-1 with TRBJ2-1, with 8 nucleotides matching TRBD2. This CDR3 region has 16 residues. Germline CDR1 SQVTM, CDR2 ANQGSEA. The ends lost 2 bases at V and 3 bases at J; junction bases unmatched: 9. Here the CDR3 DNA reads TGCAGCGTTGAATGGTATAGCGGGGATCACTACAATGAGCAGTTCTTC. Protein product: CSVEWYSGDHYNEQFF.

This sequence joins TRBV5-1 and TRBJ1-1; 7 nucleotides match TRBD1. Unmatched junction bases numbered 8, after V lost 1 base and J lost 8 bases. From germline, CDR1 is SGHRS and CDR2 YFSETQ. The CDR3 contains 14 residues. This CDR3 is CASSLLFGTEEAFF. CDR3 DNA: TGCGCCAGCAGCTTGTTGTTCGGGACAGAAGAAGCTTTCTTT.

The V and J genes are TRBV2 and TRBJ1-1; TRBD1 might be the D (6 bases). Trimming took 0 bases from V and 3 from J, leaving 20 bases between them. Germline V gives CDR1 SNHLY, CDR2 FYNNEI. CDR3 length: 18 residues. The CDR3: CASSEAGDTLRGDTEAFF. In nucleotides, the CDR3 is TGTGCCAGCAGTGAAGCCGGGGACACCCTGAGAGGGGACACTGAAGCTTTCTTT. Full variable domain (remainder filled in from reference TRBV2 and TRBJ1-1): EPEVTQTPSHQVTQMGQEVILRCVPISNHLYFYWYRQILGQKVEFLVSFYNNEISEKSEIFDDQFSVERPDGSNFTLKIRSTKLEDSAMYFCASSEAGDTLRGDTEAFFGQGTRLTVV.

The J gene is TRBJ2-7, the V gene TRBV5-4; TRBD2 aligns across 12 bases. The CDR3 spans 16 residues. V gave up 4 bases and J gave up 0 bases; unmatched junction bases: 5. In germline, CDR1 is SGHNT, CDR2 YYREEE (reference sequence). This CDR3 is CASSISSGRASYEQYF. DNA of the CDR3: TGTGCCAGCAGCATATCTAGCGGGAGGGCCTCCTACGAGCAGTACTTC.

This clone was seen more than once but under ten times. The V gene is TRBV27, the J gene TRBJ2-2, with a tentative D call TRBD1 (6 bases). The V and J ends lost 5 bases and 2 bases respectively, with 18 bases between them. The CDR3 is made up of 17 amino acids. CDR1 and CDR2 from the germline V gene are MNHEY and SMNVEV (reference sequence). The CDR3 DNA is TGTGCCAGCAGTCCAAACCTCGACAGGTCAAACACCGGGGAGCTGTTTTTT. It yields the protein CASSPNLDRSNTGELFF.

Remarks on this clone: One end of the junction does not line up with germline, which may come from a read error. The chain combines TRBV4-1 with TRBJ2-4, with 7 bases matching TRBD2. Germline assignment: CDR1 MGHRA and CDR2 YSYEKL. The length of the CDR3 is 16 residues. CDR3 coding DNA: TGCGCCAGCAGCCAAGGGTTTCTGGATCGGTTGTCGCGGGAGAACTTC. Its protein product is CASSQGFLDRLSRENF.

This clone occurred a few times. This rearrangement joins TRBV29-1 to TRBJ2-3; maybe TRBD2 (5 bases). CDR1 is SQVTM, CDR2 ANQGSEA, per germline. This CDR3 has 14 residues. V was shortened by 7 bases and J by 4 bases, with 18 bases between the two germline ends. CDR3 protein: CSARTGFMSDTQYF. The CDR3, as DNA: TGCAGCGCTAGGACTGGATTCATGTCAGATACGCAGTATTTT.

The chain couples TRBV19 to TRBJ2-7; 7 bases match TRBD2. The CDR3 is 16 amino acids. Germline loops: CDR1 LNHDA, CDR2 SQIVND (reference sequence). Losses at the gene ends were 0 bases for V and 7 bases for J; bases not matched to a gene: 12. CDR3 coding DNA: TGTGCCAGTAGTATAGATTTCGCCGATAGCGGGCAGGAGCAGTACTTC. Translated: CASSIDFADSGQEQYF.

This chain uses TRBV9 with TRBJ2-2, with 10 bases matching TRBD2. Germline V gene data show CDR1 as SGDLS and CDR2 as YYNGEE. Germline trimming cut 4 bases from V and 5 bases from J; bases unmatched to any gene: 8. This CDR3 has 16 amino acids. In nucleotides, the CDR3 is TGTGCCAGCAGCTCCCTAGCGGGAGTGGGAACCGGGGAGCTGTTTTTT. Protein sequence: CASSSLAGVGTGELFF.

This sequence joins TRBV6-5 and TRBJ1-1; D not certain. The length of the CDR3 is 13 residues. CDR1 MNHEY and CDR2 SVGAGI come from the germline V gene. Trimming took off 6 bases at V and 0 bases at J, with 8 bases between the two ends. CDR3 coding DNA: TGTGCCAGCAGAGCAGGATTGAACACTGAAGCTTTCTTT. It encodes CASRAGLNTEAFF.

The genes are TRBV19 and TRBJ2-7, with 8 bases fitting TRBD1. Trimming cost V 5 bases and J 5 bases; bases outside gene matches: 11. The CDR3 contains 15 residues. Germline V CDR1 and CDR2: LNHDA, SQIVND (reference sequence). In nucleotides, the CDR3 is TGTGCCAGTAGTCCACAGACAGGGGCAAAAAACGAGCAGTACTTC. This sequence encodes CASSPQTGAKNEQYF. Variable domain in full (rest from reference TRBV19 and TRBJ2-7): DGGITQSPKYLFRKEGQNVTLSCEQNLNHDAMYWYRQDPGQGLRLIYYSQIVNDFQKGDIAEGYSVSREKKESFPLTVTSAQKNPTAFYLCASSPQTGAKNEQYFGPGTRLTVT.

The chain carries TRBV7-3 and TRBJ2-5, with 7 bases lining up with TRBD2. The CDR3 covers 17 residues. J was trimmed by 5 bases and V by 5 bases; bases with no gene match: 17. CDR1 and CDR2 from the germline V gene are SGHTA and FQGTGA. CDR3 nucleotide sequence: TGTGCCAGCAGCCCAAACGGCGGGAGAATGGGATTGGAGACCCAGTACTTC. Amino acids: CASSPNGGRMGLETQYF.

The CDR3 region is CAWGTSVSEQFF. CDR3 bases: TGTGCCTGGGGGACTAGCGTCAGTGAGCAGTTCTTC. The chain combines TRBV30 with TRBJ2-1; TRBD2 agrees at 10 bases. The J segment lost 9 bases and the V segment lost 5 bases, leaving 4 bases of the junction unmatched. Per the germline V gene, CDR1 is GTSNPN and CDR2 is SVGIG (reference sequence). The CDR3 contains 12 residues.

The chain couples TRBV18 to TRBJ2-2; tentatively, D is TRBD1 (6 bases). This CDR3 region has 12 residues. Trimming shortened V by 4 bases and J by 6 bases, and 6 bases separated the two germline ends. Germline loops: CDR1 KGHSH, CDR2 LQKENI. CDR3 residues: CASSQGAGELFF. In DNA, the CDR3 is TGTGCCAGCTCACAGGGGGCCGGGGAGCTGTTTTTT.

This clone appeared a single time. The chain couples TRBV15 to TRBJ1-2; no definite D call. Germline V gene sequence: CDR1 LNHNV, CDR2 YYDKDF (reference sequence). This CDR3 is 15 amino acids long. Trimming stripped 1 base from V and 4 bases from J, with 13 bases between. The CDR3 loop is CATSRGNVRGYGYTF. In DNA, the CDR3 is TGTGCCACCAGCAGAGGGAACGTCCGAGGCTATGGCTACACCTTC. The variable domain in full, with the rest retrieved from reference TRBV15 and TRBJ1-2, is DAMVIQNPRYQVTQFGKPVTLSCSQTLNHNVMYWYQQKSSQAPKLLFHYYDKDFNNEADTPDNFQSRRPNTSFCFLDIRSPGLGDTAMYLCATSRGNVRGYGYTFGSGTRLTVV.

The V call is TRBV20-1, the J call TRBJ2-3, with a weak D call TRBD2 (6 bases). Germline V gives CDR1 DFQATT, CDR2 SNEGSKA (reference sequence). The CDR3 totals 15 residues. Trimming took off 3 bases at V and 4 bases at J, with 17 bases between the two ends. The CDR3 spells CSASSGLPLADTQYF. CDR3 nucleotides: TGCAGTGCTAGTAGCGGACTACCTTTGGCAGATACGCAGTATTTT.

V is TRBV30 and J is TRBJ1-1; TRBD1 agrees at 7 bases. After removal of 1 base from V and 1 base from J, the junction contained 0 bases not matched to a gene. CDR1 GTSNPN and CDR2 SVGIG come from the germline V gene (reference sequence). The CDR3 extends over 13 amino acids. The CDR3 DNA follows: TGTGCCTGGAGTGGGGACAGGAACACTGAAGCTTTCTTT. Translated: CAWSGDRNTEAFF.

CDR3 nucleotides: TGTGCCAGCAGCAGTCAGCGCGGTAGTACAGATACGCAGTATTTT. Translated, it gives CASSSQRGSTDTQYF. The chain uses TRBV27 and TRBJ2-3; D not certain. Germline CDR1 is MNHEY and CDR2 is SMNVEV (reference sequence). This CDR3 comprises 15 residues. V dropped 6 bases and J dropped 3 bases, with 16 bases sitting between them.

The CDR3 reads CASSQSEVRRSYNSPLHF. CDR3 DNA sequence: TGCGCCAGCAGTCAATCGGAGGTCCGCCGCTCCTATAATTCACCCCTCCACTTT. The chain recombines TRBV23-1 with TRBJ1-6; D unclear. TRBV23-1 is marked as an open reading frame, function uncertain. The CDR3 consists of 18 residues. V was clipped by 0 bases and J by 0 bases, with 12 bases between them.

This chain joins TRBV10-3 and TRBJ1-2; no clear D gene. The V and J ends lost 6 bases and 7 bases respectively, with 18 bases between them. The CDR3 extends over 14 amino acids. The germline V gene has CDR1 ENHRY and CDR2 SYGVKD. Written as DNA, the CDR3 is TGTGCCATCAGCGCCGATCAAAAAAACACTGGCTACACCTTC. This codes for CAISADQKNTGYTF.

The CDR3, as DNA: TGTGCCAGCAGTGTACACCCTAATGAAAAACTGTTTTTT. This translates into CASSVHPNEKLFF. The chain links TRBV2 to TRBJ1-4; D call uncertain. The germline V and J ends were trimmed by 4 bases and 3 bases, with 6 bases remaining between them. CDR3 length equals 13 residues. Germline CDR1 SNHLY, CDR2 FYNNEI.